This entry lists 20 T cell receptor beta chains sequenced from one sample in a study of CD8 T cells in ankylosing spondylitis (dated by TCRdb to 2016 to 2017). The method was 5' RACE. The data were produced on an Illumina HiSeq 2500. TCRdb trimmed public reads at Q25 via fastp, called clones via MiXCR and kept in-frame beta chains. One record per CDR3 amino acid sequence lists the most common genes and DNA. The table for this sample lists 200,000 to 250,000 distinct CDR3 sequences; 6% to 8% of them were counted only once. The ten largest clones take up 13% to 15% of the sample. Results and caveats for the whole study, not just this receptor: Blood from ankylosing spondylitis patients appeared to be characterized by a TCR beta motif made up of several highly homologous amino acid variants.

These receptors are not linked to any known antigen. Sequenced sample: blood, either unsorted or a sorted T cell fraction (not recorded which). These receptors were taken from a male donor with ankylosing spondylitis.

This clonotype occurred a few times. This chain links TRBV2 with TRBJ2-7; 10 positions agree with TRBD1. Germline values: CDR1 SNHLY, CDR2 FYNNEI. V lost 3 bases and J lost 4; bases outside the gene matches: 3. CDR3 length equals 14 residues. The CDR3 reads CASSEGTGVYEQYF. The CDR3 nucleotides are TGTGCCAGCAGTGAGGGGACAGGGGTTTACGAGCAGTACTTC.

This clonotype came up many times. The rearrangement uses TRBV9 and TRBJ2-3; possibly TRBD2 for D (5 bases). In germline, CDR1 is SGDLS, CDR2 YYNGEE. The CDR3 has 15 amino acids. Trimming stripped 0 bases from V and 4 bases from J, with 12 bases between. The CDR3 nucleotides are TGTGCCAGCAGCGTAGTGGAGGTTTACCCAGATACGCAGTATTTT. Residues: CASSVVEVYPDTQYF. Complete variable domain (other parts from reference TRBV9 and TRBJ2-3): DSGVTQTPKHLITATGQRVTLRCSPRSGDLSVYWYQQSLDQGLQFLIQYYNGEERAKGNILERFSAQQFPDLHSELNLSSLELGDSALYFCASSVVEVYPDTQYFGPGTRLTVL.

This chain connects TRBV2 to TRBJ2-7, with D possibly matching TRBD2 (5 bases). Looked up from germline, CDR1 is SNHLY and CDR2 is FYNNEI. The CDR3 has 17 amino acids. V was clipped by 1 base and J by 6 bases, with 22 bases between them. CDR3 protein: CASSEVQKTRPQREQYF. CDR3 bases: TGTGCCAGCAGTGAAGTCCAAAAAACTAGACCCCAGCGCGAGCAGTACTTC.

This chain joins TRBV29-1 and TRBJ2-1; D unresolved. Between the trimmed V and J ends, which lost 4 bases and 10 bases, there was a span of 17 bases. CDR3 length: 13 amino acids. CDR1 and CDR2 from the germline V gene are SQVTM and ANQGSEA. Written as DNA, the CDR3 is TGCAGCGTTGTCGGGCTAGGTGGGTGGGAGCAGTTCTTC. It specifies CSVVGLGGWEQFF.

The sample holds a few counts of this clonotype. The chain is built from TRBV20-1 and TRBJ1-2; no clear D. The CDR3 covers 15 residues. Germline V gene data show CDR1 as DFQATT and CDR2 as SNEGSKA (reference sequence). CDR3 loop: CSGNGRKGTVYGYTF. Here the CDR3 DNA reads TGCAGCGGAAACGGCAGGAAGGGAACCGTCTATGGCTACACCTTC.

The chain is built from TRBV11-3 and TRBJ2-3, with TRBD1 identical over 7 bases. Unmatched junction bases numbered 8, after V lost 3 bases and J lost 5 bases. Looked up from germline, CDR1 is SGHNT and CDR2 is YENEEA. This CDR3 is built from 15 residues. The CDR3 bases are TGTGCCAGCAGCTTCCAGGGGACAGTGGGAGATACGCAGTATTTT. Amino acids: CASSFQGTVGDTQYF.

The rearrangement links TRBV12-3 or TRBV12-4 to TRBJ2-3, with 7 nucleotides matching TRBD2. With 5 bases clipped from V and 3 bases from J, the junction kept 11 bases outside the gene matches. The CDR3 length is 16 residues. The CDR3 sequence: CASSGGVARATDTQYF. CDR3 bases: TGTGCCAGCAGTGGGGGGGTGGCCAGAGCTACAGATACGCAGTATTTT.

This clonotype was counted many times. V gene TRBV7-9 combines with J gene TRBJ2-5; D could derive from TRBD1 or TRBD2 (5 bases each). Trimming left V 5 bases short and J 2 bases short, with 15 bases between. The V gene's germline CDR1 is SEHNR and CDR2 FQNEAQ (reference sequence). This CDR3 is 15 amino acids long. Here the CDR3 DNA reads TGTGCCAGCAGCCCTCCCCTGGGGGAACAAGAGACCCAGTACTTC. This gives the protein CASSPPLGEQETQYF. The full variable domain, rest sourced from reference TRBV7-9 and TRBJ2-5, is DTGVSQNPRHKITKRGQNVTFRCDPISEHNRLYWYRQTLGQGPEFLTYFQNEAQLEKSRLLSDRFSAERPKGSFSTLEIQRTEQGDSAMYLCASSPPLGEQETQYFGPGTRLLVL.

This clonotype came up many times. J is TRBJ2-5 and V is TRBV13; tentatively, D is TRBD1 or TRBD2 (5 bases each). Germline CDR1 reads PRHDT; CDR2 reads FYEKMQ (reference sequence). The CDR3 has 15 residues. Trimming left V 2 bases short and J 4 bases short, with 14 bases between. CDR3 in amino acids: CASSLPGPLLETQYF. The CDR3, as DNA: TGTGCCAGCAGCTTACCGGGACCTCTTTTAGAGACCCAGTACTTC.

There are a few counts of this clonotype. The CDR3 DNA reads TGCGCCAGCAGCCAAGATGAGACTAGCTCCTACGAGCAGTACTTC. Translated, it gives CASSQDETSSYEQYF. The V gene is TRBV4-3, the J gene TRBJ2-7, with D possibly matching TRBD2 (6 bases). V shed 0 bases and J shed 0 bases, with 9 bases lying between them. CDR3 length: 15 amino acids. CDR1 and CDR2 from the germline V gene are LGHNA and YSLEER.

In its sample, this clonotype was seen many times. At one of its ends the junction is not consistent with the germline gene, which may arise from a read error. The chain combines TRBV7-9 with TRBJ1-4, with a weak D call TRBD1 (5 bases). Germline CDR1 reads SEHNR; CDR2 reads FQNEAQ (reference sequence). This CDR3 has 13 residues. The CDR3 loop reads CAGGTVQNEKLFF. The CDR3 nucleotides are TGTGCCGGAGGGACCGTCCAAAATGAAAAGCTGTTTTTT.

Points on this clonotype: This likely comes from a read error, as the CDR3 has no conserved phenylalanine or tryptophan at its end. The chain carries TRBV28 and TRBJ2-3, with 9 positions matching TRBD1. The CDR3 runs to 15 residues. CDR1 is MDHEN, CDR2 SYDVKM, per germline. Here the CDR3 reads CVSRPGQGTTDTQYL. The CDR3 coding sequence is TGTGTCAGCAGACCCGGACAGGGGACCACAGATACGCAGTATCTT.

Many counts were recorded for this clonotype. The chain recombines TRBV20-1 with TRBJ2-5; 9 nucleotides line up with TRBD2. Germline CDR1 DFQATT, CDR2 SNEGSKA (reference sequence). The ends lost 5 bases at V and 2 bases at J; junction bases unmatched: 6. This CDR3 comprises 14 residues. The CDR3 here is CSASREGGQETQYF. The CDR3 DNA sequence: TGCAGTGCTTCGCGGGAGGGGGGTCAAGAGACCCAGTACTTC.

This clonotype was counted between two and nine times. This clone may be a read error of a much larger clone one base away. V usage is TRBV7-9 and J usage is TRBJ2-2; unclear D gene. Germline lookup yields CDR1 SEHNR and CDR2 FQNEAQ (reference sequence). The CDR3 totals 11 residues. Deletions cut 1 base from V and 7 bases from J, with 1 base between. CDR3 region: CASSLVGELFF. The CDR3 DNA reads TGTGCCAGCAGCTTAGTCGGGGAGCTGTTTTTT.

As concerns this clonotype: A much larger clone differs by one base, so this may be a read error. The chain combines TRBV9 with TRBJ2-5, with a tentative D call TRBD1 (6 bases). The CDR3 runs to 15 residues. V lost 5 bases and J 5 bases, leaving 19 bases between the germline ends. Germline CDR1 is SGDLS and CDR2 is YYNGEE. The CDR3 spells CASRVWGHLQETQYF. CDR3 in DNA: TGTGCCAGCAGAGTCTGGGGACACCTCCAGGAGACCCAGTACTTC.

This clonotype was found many times. Here the CDR3 reads CASSQDPYNTGGYNEQFF. The DNA for the CDR3 is TGCGCCAGCAGCCAAGATCCCTACAACACAGGGGGCTACAATGAGCAGTTCTTC. The chain carries TRBV4-3 and TRBJ2-1; 8 bases match TRBD1. The V gene end was trimmed by 0 bases and the J gene end by 3 bases; junction bases not matched to a gene: 10. The CDR3 is made up of 18 amino acids. CDR1 and CDR2 (germline): LGHNA, YSLEER.

At least ten counts were recorded for this clonotype. The chain links TRBV7-2 to TRBJ2-7, with TRBD2 identical over 12 bases. CDR1 SGHTA and CDR2 FQGNSA come from the germline V gene. The CDR3 has 14 amino acids. V was clipped by 4 bases and J by 4 bases; unmatched bases: 2. The CDR3 reads CASSSGLAGYEQYF. The CDR3 bases are TGTGCCAGCAGCTCAGGACTAGCGGGATACGAGCAGTACTTC. Supplemented by reference TRBV7-2 and TRBJ2-7, the full variable domain reads GAGVSQSPSNKVTEKGKDVELRCDPISGHTALYWYRQSLGQGLEFLIYFQGNSAPDKSGLPSDRFSAERTGGSVSTLTIQRTQQEDSAVYLCASSSGLAGYEQYFGPGTRLTVT.

The table lists this clonotype with many counts. The CDR3 DNA follows: TGTGCCAGCAGCGCCGACAGGACGCAGTATTTT. This codes for CASSADRTQYF. The chain carries TRBV9 and TRBJ2-3, with TRBD1 as a possible D gene (6 bases). The germline gives CDR1 SGDLS, CDR2 YYNGEE. The CDR3 runs to 11 residues. Deletions cut 3 bases from V and 9 bases from J, with 8 bases between.

This rearrangement joins TRBV6-2 or TRBV6-3 to TRBJ2-2; D uncertain. CDR1 and CDR2 (germline): MNHEY, SVGEGT. The CDR3 totals 14 residues. V lost 2 bases, J lost 4 bases, and 8 bases lay in between. CDR3 DNA sequence: TGTGCCAGCAGTTACGCGTTGGTCACCGGGGAGCTGTTTTTT. It encodes CASSYALVTGELFF.

The chain combines TRBV5-6 with TRBJ1-6; D is possibly TRBD1 (5 bases). Germline V CDR1 and CDR2: SGHDT, YYEEEE. Trimming took off 4 bases at V and 10 bases at J, with 18 bases between the two ends. This CDR3 is 15 amino acids long. CDR3 bases: TGTGCCAGCAGCCCGGACAATCTATTCGGATCACCCCTCCACTTT. Amino acids: CASSPDNLFGSPLHF.